What follows are 10 T cell receptor beta chains derived from one specimen sequenced in a study of long-term antiretroviral therapy in people with HIV. Runs used v3.0 of the immunoSEQ assay and were done at survey level. Measured with immunoSEQ multiplex PCR; TCRdb has only the in-frame clones, and not every one. The data contain some 43,000 clones, approximately 86% of them singletons. The sequences come from unsorted PBMCs, collected 0.1 years before starting antiretroviral therapy. These receptors all stem from a woman between 45 and 60 years old with HIV.

This sequence joins TRBV7-6 and TRBJ2-2; TRBD1 might be the D (5 bases). V was trimmed by 5 bases and J by 3 bases, leaving 13 bases between them. This CDR3 comprises 15 residues. Germline assignment: CDR1 SGHVS and CDR2 FNYEAQ. The CDR3: CASSKGRWDTGELFF. The CDR3 coding sequence is TGTGCCAGCAGCAAGGGGCGTTGGGACACCGGGGAGCTGTTTTTT.

This clone was observed once. This chain links TRBV6-1 with TRBJ2-5; 11 positions match TRBD2. V was clipped by 8 bases and J by 1 base; unmatched bases: 6. The CDR3 totals 15 residues. From germline, CDR1 is MNHNS and CDR2 SASEGT. The CDR3 spells CASLSSGGTQETQYF. The CDR3 region has the DNA TGTGCCAGCTTGTCTAGCGGGGGGACCCAAGAGACCCAGTACTTC.

The rearrangement links TRBV4-2 to TRBJ2-3; 11 nucleotides align to TRBD2. The CDR3 totals 19 residues. Germline V CDR1 and CDR2: LGHNA, YNFKEQ. V shed 0 bases and J 0 bases; nucleotides not matched to a gene: 8. CDR3 bases: TGTGCCAGCAGCCAAGACGCCGCGACTAGCGGGGCTAGCACAGATACGCAGTATTTT. This translates into CASSQDAATSGASTDTQYF.

The chain recombines TRBV5-6 with TRBJ2-7; D may be TRBD1 or TRBD2 (5 bases each). V lost 1 base and J lost 0, with 17 bases in between. The germline CDR1 and CDR2 sequences are SGHDT and YYEEEE. This CDR3 is built from 17 residues. CDR3 loop: CASSLWGTATRSYEQYF. The CDR3 DNA sequence: TGTGCCAGCAGCTTGTGGGGGACGGCCACCCGCTCCTACGAGCAGTACTTC.

This chain joins TRBV4-2 and TRBJ2-7, with TRBD1 identical over 8 bases. V lost 3 bases and J lost 3; bases outside the gene matches: 7. The V gene's germline CDR1 is LGHNA and CDR2 YNFKEQ. There are 15 residues in the CDR3. The CDR3 nucleotides read TGTGCCAGCAGCCAGTTCGGACAGGGAAACTACGAGCAGTACTTC. Translated, it gives CASSQFGQGNYEQYF.

V and J are TRBV18 and TRBJ2-7; the D gene is possibly TRBD1 (7 bases). Between the trimmed V and J ends, which lost 5 bases and 3 bases, there was a span of 11 bases. Germline values: CDR1 KGHSH, CDR2 LQKENI. The CDR3 loop spans 13 amino acids. The CDR3 DNA reads TGTGCCAGCTCAGGAGGGGGCGGCTACGAGCAGTACTTC. Translating it yields CASSGGGGYEQYF. Looking up the rest from reference TRBV18 and TRBJ2-7 gives the full variable domain: NAGVMQNPRHLVRRRGQEARLRCSPMKGHSHVYWYRQLPEEGLKFMVYLQKENIIDESGMPKERFSAEFPKEGPSILRIQQVVRGDSAAYFCASSGGGGYEQYFGPGTRLTVT.

The rearrangement uses TRBV7-9 and TRBJ2-3; 10 positions match TRBD2. Germline V gene data show CDR1 as SEHNR and CDR2 as FQNEAQ (reference sequence). After removal of 6 bases from V and 0 bases from J, the junction contained 3 bases not matched to a gene. The CDR3 covers 15 residues. CDR3 sequence (DNA): TGTGCCAGCAGGAATAGCGGGGGGAGCACAGATACGCAGTATTTT. Protein product: CASRNSGGSTDTQYF.

This chain connects TRBV5-1 to TRBJ1-1, with D uncertain. V was trimmed by 1 base and J by 2 bases, leaving 9 bases between them. Looked up from germline, CDR1 is SGHRS and CDR2 is YFSETQ. The CDR3 totals 14 residues. This CDR3 reads CASSLLDANTEAFF. In nucleotides, the CDR3 is TGCGCCAGCAGCTTGTTGGACGCAAACACTGAAGCTTTCTTT.

The chain links TRBV7-9 to TRBJ2-3; D gene uncertain. CDR3 length equals 15 residues. With 2 bases removed from V and 2 bases from J, the gap between germline ends came to 11 bases. Germline values: CDR1 SEHNR, CDR2 FQNEAQ (reference sequence). The CDR3 loop reads CASSLTGLITDTQYF. CDR3 in DNA: TGTGCCAGCAGCTTAACTGGCTTAATCACAGATACGCAGTATTTT.

The CDR3 sequence is CATSRDGGDGYTF. DNA of the CDR3: TGTGCCACCAGCAGAGATGGGGGTGATGGCTACACCTTC. The V call is TRBV15, the J call TRBJ1-2; D may be TRBD1 (5 bases). The CDR3 extends over 13 amino acids. CDR1 and CDR2 from the germline V gene are LNHNV and YYDKDF (reference sequence). Between the trimmed V and J ends, which lost 0 bases and 6 bases, there was a span of 8 bases.